What follows are 8 T cell receptor beta chains derived from one specimen sequenced in a study of regulatory T cells in long-lasting Graves disease. Combining iRepertoire HTBI primers with Arm-PCR of CDR3 regions, the authors built TCR beta libraries. TCRdb called the multiplex PCR reads again in MiXCR, with one record for every CDR3 protein. The sample has about 220,000 distinct CDR3 sequences; around 17% are singletons. This sample's time point: newly diagnosed GD, antithyroid drugs for less than 3 months. PBMCs provided the RNA from which the TCR library was made. Sample: peripheral blood mononuclear cells (PBMCs), taken at new diagnosis, from a patient treated with antithyroid drugs. The receptors were gathered from a female donor with Graves disease.

The chain carries TRBV3-1 and TRBJ1-1, with a tentative D call TRBD1 (5 bases). This CDR3 is 12 amino acids long. Germline values: CDR1 LGHDT, CDR2 YNNKEL (reference sequence). Deletions cut 1 base from V and 11 bases from J, with 11 bases between. Here the CDR3 reads CASSQADTAAFF. In DNA form, the CDR3 reads TGTGCCAGCAGCCAAGCGGACACGGCGGCTTTCTTT.

This clonotype was seen many times. The chain carries TRBV7-2 and TRBJ1-1, with D tentatively TRBD1 (6 bases). This CDR3 region has 12 residues. The V end lost 2 bases, the J end lost 10 bases, and 11 bases lay between the germline ends. The V gene's germline CDR1 is SGHTA and CDR2 FQGNSA. The DNA of the CDR3 is TGTGCCAGCAGCTTATACAGGGCTCCAGCTTTCTTT. This gives the protein CASSLYRAPAFF.

This clonotype has a count of ten or more. The chain has TRBV6-5 and TRBJ2-2, with 7 positions matching TRBD2. The CDR3 length is 16 residues. Unmatched junction bases numbered 5, after V lost 0 bases and J lost 4 bases. Germline V gives CDR1 MNHEY, CDR2 SVGAGI. CDR3 nucleotide sequence: TGTGCCAGCAGTTACTCGAGGCCGGGGGGCACCGGGGAGCTGTTTTTT. Translation: CASSYSRPGGTGELFF.

This clonotype was seen more than once but under ten times. A junction boundary mismatches the germline segment, possibly from a read error. V gene TRBV7-2 combines with J gene TRBJ2-2; 9 nucleotides align to TRBD2. Germline V gives CDR1 SGHTA, CDR2 FQGNSA. This CDR3 is built from 16 residues. CDR3 sequence reads: CASSSHGLANTEELFF. The CDR3 DNA reads TGTGCCAGCAGCTCTCATGGACTAGCGAATACCGAGGAGCTGTTTTTT.

This clonotype has a count of ten or more. The chain combines TRBV30 with TRBJ2-3; 8 nucleotides match TRBD2. The V gene's germline CDR1 is GTSNPN and CDR2 SVGIG (reference sequence). CDR3 length: 13 residues. J gave up 6 bases and V 8 bases, and 10 bases lay outside the gene matches. The CDR3 DNA reads TGTGCCGGGGGGACTAGAGTTGGGGATACGCAGTATTTT. Residues: CAGGTRVGDTQYF.

This clonotype was detected only a few times. V usage is TRBV30 and J usage is TRBJ2-3; possibly TRBD1 for D (5 bases). Germline assignment: CDR1 GTSNPN and CDR2 SVGIG (reference sequence). The V and J ends lost 2 bases and 4 bases respectively, with 10 bases between them. The CDR3 extends over 13 amino acids. For the CDR3, the DNA is TGTGCCTGGAGTTATGGGGCTGCAGATACGCAGTATTTT. Translation: CAWSYGAADTQYF.

This clonotype appeared a few times. V and J are TRBV6-1 and TRBJ2-7, with 9 positions matching TRBD1. Germline V gene lookup returns CDR1 MNHNS and CDR2 SASEGT. V was pared by 6 bases and J by 3 bases, with 6 bases of the junction left unmatched. CDR3 length: 14 residues. As DNA, the CDR3 is TGTGCCAGCAGAACAACAGGGGGCGGCTACGAGCAGTACTTC. Protein product: CASRTTGGGYEQYF.

This clonotype was observed many times. The chain combines TRBV19 with TRBJ2-1; TRBD2 matches at 11 bases. The ends lost 11 bases at V and 6 bases at J; junction bases unmatched: 21. This CDR3 spans 18 amino acids. The germline V gene has CDR1 LNHDA and CDR2 SQIVND (reference sequence). This chain's CDR3 is CARNQGTPRLAGFNEQFF. In DNA form, the CDR3 reads TGTGCCCGAAACCAAGGGACACCTAGACTAGCGGGGTTCAATGAGCAGTTCTTC.